These 32 T cell receptor beta chains were sequenced from one sample in a study of T-cell reconstitution after alpha-beta-depleted transplantation in children. Unique molecular identifiers were incorporated into the prepared TCRbeta library. TCRdb re-called the PCR reads through MiXCR, storing one row per CDR3 protein. The sample has 200,000 to 250,000 distinct CDR3 sequences; around 12% are singletons. The sequences come from PBMCs from the stem cell graft donor, collected from the stem cell graft. The receptors derive from a human donor who donated a stem cell graft to a child with acute lymphoblastic leukemia.

This clonotype was detected ten times or more. This chain connects TRBV5-4 to TRBJ2-7, with TRBD2 matching 7 bases. V lost 0 bases and J lost 0; bases outside the gene matches: 6. CDR3 length: 16 amino acids. Per the germline V gene, CDR1 is SGHNT and CDR2 is YYREEE (reference sequence). The CDR3 nucleotides read TGTGCCAGCAGCTTGGGGGGTAGCGGGTTCTCCTACGAGCAGTACTTC. It encodes CASSLGGSGFSYEQYF.

Many counts were recorded for this clonotype. The chain combines TRBV28 with TRBJ1-6; D possibly corresponds to TRBD1 (5 bases). The CDR3 sequence is 16 residues long. Germline V lookup: CDR1 MDHEN, CDR2 SYDVKM. V was pared by 2 bases and J by 6 bases, with 14 bases between. The CDR3 nucleotides are TGTGCCAGCAGTTTAATAGACAGACCCATTAATTCACCCCTCCACTTT. It encodes CASSLIDRPINSPLHF.

The table lists this clonotype with many counts. The chain couples TRBV6-5 to TRBJ1-5, with D hard to call. The CDR3 runs to 13 residues. V gave up 7 bases and J gave up 0 bases, with 7 bases separating them. The V gene's germline CDR1 is MNHEY and CDR2 SVGAGI. The CDR3 coding sequence is TGTGCCAGCAAAGGGAATAGCAATCAGCCCCAGCATTTT. Its translation: CASKGNSNQPQHF.

This clonotype was counted many times. The chain joins TRBV7-9 to TRBJ1-4; the D is unclear. CDR3 size: 16 residues. Germline V CDR1 and CDR2: SEHNR, FQNEAQ (reference sequence). Trimming took off 4 bases at V and 5 bases at J, with 17 bases between the two ends. The CDR3 loop is CASSSFGGSQNEKLFF. For the CDR3, the DNA is TGTGCCAGCAGCTCATTCGGCGGCAGCCAAAATGAAAAACTGTTTTTT.

This clonotype was recorded many times. The chain recombines TRBV6-5 with TRBJ2-5, with 7 nucleotides matching TRBD1. The germline V gene encodes CDR1 MNHEY and CDR2 SVGAGI. V shed 2 bases and J 5 bases; nucleotides not matched to a gene: 5. CDR3 length: 14 residues. The CDR3: CASSYRGRSETQYF. As DNA, the CDR3 is TGTGCCAGCAGTTACAGGGGGCGGTCGGAGACCCAGTACTTC.

This clonotype was recorded many times. The chain couples TRBV29-1 to TRBJ1-2; the D is unclear. The CDR3 loop spans 10 amino acids. The V gene's germline CDR1 is SQVTM and CDR2 ANQGSEA. V dropped 3 bases and J dropped 3 bases, with 2 bases sitting between them. This CDR3 is CSVEDYGYTF. For the CDR3, the DNA is TGCAGCGTTGAGGACTATGGCTACACCTTC.

This clonotype was seen only a few times. This chain connects TRBV12-3 or TRBV12-4 to TRBJ2-5, with 12 nucleotides matching TRBD1. The V and J ends lost 5 bases and 5 bases, in that order; junction bases with no gene match: 18. CDR3 length equals 19 residues. DNA for the CDR3: TGTGCCAGCAGTCCTAATCCGGGACAGGGGGCTTTGTGGAGGGAGACCCAGTACTTC. Translation gives CASSPNPGQGALWRETQYF.

The V gene is TRBV7-9, the J gene TRBJ2-7; 8 bases agree with TRBD1. CDR1 is SEHNR and CDR2 is FQNEAQ in the germline V gene (reference sequence). CDR3 size: 15 residues. Trimming removed 5 bases from V and 4 bases from J; junction bases left unmatched: 10. CDR3 nucleotide sequence: TGTGCCAGCAGCCCGAGGGGGACAGGAATATACGAGCAGTACTTC. Amino acids: CASSPRGTGIYEQYF.

This clonotype was counted many times. The rearrangement uses TRBV28 and TRBJ1-1; no clear D gene. This CDR3 spans 14 amino acids. V was trimmed by 4 bases and J by 0 bases, leaving 9 bases between them. Germline lookup yields CDR1 MDHEN and CDR2 SYDVKM. This chain's CDR3 is CASSYLDVNTEAFF. In DNA, the CDR3 is TGTGCCAGCAGTTATTTAGACGTGAACACTGAAGCTTTCTTT.

This clonotype was found many times. The CDR3 sequence is CASTETVPVLDTQYF. The DNA for the CDR3 is TGTGCCAGCACAGAAACCGTACCGGTGCTAGATACGCAGTATTTT. V usage is TRBV7-2 and J usage is TRBJ2-3, with D uncertain. Trimming pared 7 bases from V and 5 bases from J, leaving 19 bases between. The germline V gene has CDR1 SGHTA and CDR2 FQGNSA. This CDR3 contains 15 residues.

At least ten counts were recorded for this clonotype. The rearrangement links TRBV5-1 to TRBJ2-5; D may match TRBD1 or TRBD2 (5 bases each). Germline assignment: CDR1 SGHRS and CDR2 YFSETQ. CDR3 size: 14 residues. V was shortened by 4 bases and J by 2 bases, with 12 bases between the two germline ends. CDR3 in DNA: TGCGCCAGCAGCCACGGGACGGGACAAGAGACCCAGTACTTC. It translates to CASSHGTGQETQYF.

This clonotype came up many times. This chain connects TRBV11-1 to TRBJ1-2; D is possibly TRBD1 (6 bases). Germline CDR1 and CDR2: SGHAT and FQDESV (reference sequence). Trimming pared 3 bases from V and 0 bases from J, leaving 23 bases between. This CDR3 region has 19 residues. CDR3 protein: CASSLALNDRTSANYGYTF. The CDR3 DNA follows: TGTGCCAGCAGCTTGGCCCTCAACGACAGGACCTCAGCTAACTATGGCTACACCTTC.

This clonotype showed up many times. The chain carries TRBV20-1 and TRBJ1-6; D call uncertain. Looked up from germline, CDR1 is DFQATT and CDR2 is SNEGSKA (reference sequence). With 5 bases removed from V and 7 bases from J, the gap between germline ends came to 18 bases. The CDR3 length is 15 residues. Here the CDR3 reads CSALLTAKDNSPLHF. The CDR3, as DNA: TGCAGTGCTTTACTGACGGCCAAAGACAATTCACCCCTCCACTTT.

This clonotype was observed many times. This chain uses TRBV20-1 with TRBJ2-3, with 12 bases aligning to TRBD2. CDR1 DFQATT and CDR2 SNEGSKA come from the germline V gene (reference sequence). V lost 7 bases and J lost 4; bases outside the gene matches: 9. CDR3 length: 15 amino acids. This CDR3 is CSVQTSGRESDTQYF. CDR3 coding DNA: TGCAGTGTCCAGACTAGCGGGAGAGAATCAGATACGCAGTATTTT.

In its sample, this clonotype was seen many times. The genes are TRBV20-1 and TRBJ1-1, with TRBD1 matching 9 bases. Losses at the gene ends were 3 bases for V and 2 bases for J; bases not matched to a gene: 4. From germline, CDR1 is DFQATT and CDR2 SNEGSKA (reference sequence). This CDR3 comprises 14 residues. In DNA form, the CDR3 reads TGCAGTGCTAGGCTGACAGGGGGTAACACTGAAGCTTTCTTT. This sequence encodes CSARLTGGNTEAFF.

Ten or more counts support this clonotype. V and J are TRBV7-9 and TRBJ2-7, with no clear D. The CDR3 extends over 15 amino acids. Germline V lookup: CDR1 SEHNR, CDR2 FQNEAQ (reference sequence). The ends were cut back, 4 bases at V and 3 bases at J, with 16 bases in the middle. CDR3 loop: CASSSPREVVYEQYF. CDR3 coding DNA: TGTGCCAGCAGCTCCCCCCGCGAGGTGGTCTACGAGCAGTACTTC.

Many counts were recorded for this clonotype. The gene calls are TRBV28 and TRBJ2-7, with no clear D. The CDR3 is 11 amino acids. The germline V and J ends were trimmed by 6 bases and 3 bases, with 6 bases remaining between them. CDR1 MDHEN and CDR2 SYDVKM come from the germline V gene. CDR3 protein: CASSRFYEQYF. The CDR3 DNA reads TGTGCCAGCAGCCGTTTCTACGAGCAGTACTTC.

The chain combines TRBV18 with TRBJ1-3; D is unresolved. The V end was cut by 1 base, the J end by 0 bases, with 7 bases between. In germline, CDR1 is KGHSH, CDR2 LQKENI. The CDR3 totals 15 residues. The CDR3 loop reads CASSPRDDSGNTIYF. In DNA form, the CDR3 reads TGTGCCAGCTCACCACGAGACGACTCTGGAAACACCATATATTTT.

This clonotype was observed many times. The chain joins TRBV29-1 to TRBJ2-1, with TRBD1 identical over 7 bases. Losses at the gene ends were 8 bases for V and 3 bases for J; bases not matched to a gene: 7. The CDR3 has 13 amino acids. CDR1 SQVTM and CDR2 ANQGSEA come from the germline V gene. CDR3 nucleotides: TGCAGCCTTACGACAGGGATCTACAATGAGCAGTTCTTC. It encodes CSLTTGIYNEQFF.

There are many counts of this clonotype. The chain has TRBV7-2 and TRBJ2-7; TRBD1 aligns across 10 bases. Germline V CDR1 and CDR2: SGHTA, FQGNSA. The CDR3 length is 15 residues. V gave up 5 bases and J gave up 6 bases; unmatched junction bases: 10. CDR3: CASSLGDRGLGEQYF. As DNA, the CDR3 is TGTGCCAGCAGCCTGGGCGACAGGGGGCTTGGCGAGCAGTACTTC.

V and J are TRBV5-1 and TRBJ2-1, with D tentatively TRBD2 (6 bases). Trimming took off 4 bases at V and 8 bases at J, with 22 bases between the two ends. The germline gives CDR1 SGHRS, CDR2 YFSETQ. This CDR3 region has 16 residues. CDR3 bases: TGCGCCAGCAGCCCGACCCTGGCGGGCCGGAGGGATGAGCAGTTCTTC. Amino acids: CASSPTLAGRRDEQFF.

The chain combines TRBV6-5 with TRBJ2-1; D is unclear. Germline-derived CDR1 and CDR2 are MNHEY and SVGAGI. The V and J ends lost 5 bases and 7 bases respectively, with 12 bases between them. The CDR3 spans 13 residues. CDR3 sequence reads: CASSLHFKNEQFF. DNA of the CDR3: TGTGCCAGCAGTCTCCACTTCAAAAATGAGCAGTTCTTC.

This clonotype was seen at least ten times. J is TRBJ2-5 and V is TRBV12-3 or TRBV12-4; 8 bases match TRBD2. V shed 3 bases and J 4 bases; nucleotides not matched to a gene: 4. The length of the CDR3 is 14 residues. The CDR3 region is CASSFRTSSETQYF. CDR3 coding DNA: TGTGCCAGCAGTTTTAGGACTAGCTCAGAGACCCAGTACTTC.

This clonotype appeared many times. This chain joins TRBV7-9 and TRBJ2-2; D ambiguous. CDR1 and CDR2 from the germline V gene are SEHNR and FQNEAQ (reference sequence). This CDR3 region has 15 residues. Between the trimmed V and J ends, which lost 4 bases and 5 bases, there was a span of 14 bases. The CDR3: CASSSPLVGTGELFF. The CDR3 nucleotides are TGTGCCAGCAGCTCACCCTTAGTCGGGACCGGGGAGCTGTTTTTT.

This clonotype was picked up many times. The chain has TRBV20-1 and TRBJ2-3; D is unclear. V was clipped by 1 base and J by 2 bases, with 7 bases between them. Germline-derived CDR1 and CDR2 are DFQATT and SNEGSKA (reference sequence). The CDR3 is 13 residues long. For the CDR3, the DNA is TGCAGTGCTAGAGTTGGGGTCACAGATACGCAGTATTTT. The encoded protein is CSARVGVTDTQYF.

This clonotype occurred a few times. The chain couples TRBV18 to TRBJ2-1; 8 bases match TRBD2. This CDR3 has 15 residues. CDR1 KGHSH and CDR2 LQKENI come from the germline V gene. V dropped 6 bases and J dropped 8; count of bases not matched to a gene: 12. CDR3 residues: CASSLLAGGTDEQFF. In DNA, the CDR3 is TGTGCCAGCTCCCTACTTGCGGGAGGAACCGATGAGCAGTTCTTC.

This rearrangement joins TRBV5-4 to TRBJ2-3; 8 nucleotides line up with TRBD2. Germline V gene lookup returns CDR1 SGHNT and CDR2 YYREEE (reference sequence). V trimming: 2 bases; J trimming: 2 bases; junction bases outside the gene matches: 4. There are 15 residues in the CDR3. CDR3 loop: CASSLRSGVTDTQYF. In nucleotides, the CDR3 is TGTGCCAGCAGCTTACGTAGCGGGGTCACAGATACGCAGTATTTT.

The sample holds many counts of this clonotype. The gene calls are TRBV5-5 and TRBJ1-2; the D is unclear. The CDR3 sequence is 17 residues long. Looked up from germline, CDR1 is SGHKS and CDR2 is YYEKEE (reference sequence). V lost 0 bases and J lost 4, with 19 bases in between. In nucleotides, the CDR3 is TGTGCCAGCAGCTTGGAATCCTGGATACGGGCTAGCTATGGCTACACCTTC. Translation: CASSLESWIRASYGYTF.

Ten or more counts support this clonotype. This chain links TRBV5-1 with TRBJ1-5, with a weak D call TRBD1 (6 bases). There are 17 residues in the CDR3. Germline loops: CDR1 SGHRS, CDR2 YFSETQ. V was trimmed by 4 bases and J by 6 bases, leaving 23 bases between them. The CDR3 DNA is TGCGCCAGCAGCCGAGATCCACAGGGCGGGAACGGTCAGCCCCAGCATTTT. The encoded protein is CASSRDPQGGNGQPQHF.

This clonotype was counted ten times or more. The chain employs TRBV6-2 or TRBV6-3 and TRBJ2-2; tentative D call: TRBD1 (5 bases). There are 14 residues in the CDR3. CDR1 is MNHEY, CDR2 SVGEGT, per germline. Trimming took 10 bases from V and 6 from J, leaving 18 bases between them. The CDR3 loop reads CAIQAQGAAGELFF. The CDR3 bases are TGTGCCATCCAGGCACAAGGGGCCGCCGGGGAGCTGTTTTTT.

This clonotype was counted at least ten times. The chain links TRBV6-2 or TRBV6-3 to TRBJ2-7; maybe TRBD2 (5 bases). The CDR3 totals 13 residues. V was shortened by 0 bases and J by 4 bases, with 7 bases between the two germline ends. Per germline, CDR1 MNHEY and CDR2 SVGEGT. The CDR3 DNA follows: TGTGCCAGCAGTTACTCGGAGGAGTACGAGCAGTACTTC. Its translation is CASSYSEEYEQYF.

This clonotype is a singleton in its sample. Being one base from a much bigger clone, this may be a read error. The chain couples TRBV12-3 or TRBV12-4 to TRBJ1-3, with unresolved D. CDR3 length: 14 residues. Written as DNA, the CDR3 is TGTGCCGGCAGTAAGAGGGACTCTGGAAACACCATATATTTT. Protein sequence: CAGSKRDSGNTIYF.